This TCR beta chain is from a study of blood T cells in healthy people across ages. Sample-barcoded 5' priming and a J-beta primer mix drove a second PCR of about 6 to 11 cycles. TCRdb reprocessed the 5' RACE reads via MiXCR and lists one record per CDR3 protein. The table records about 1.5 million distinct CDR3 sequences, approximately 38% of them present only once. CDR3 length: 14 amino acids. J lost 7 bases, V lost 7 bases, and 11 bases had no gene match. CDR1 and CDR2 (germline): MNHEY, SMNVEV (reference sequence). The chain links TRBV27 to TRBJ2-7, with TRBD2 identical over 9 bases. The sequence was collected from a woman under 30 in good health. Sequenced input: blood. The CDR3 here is CASIHSGSVNEQYF. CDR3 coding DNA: TGTGCCAGCATTCATAGCGGGAGCGTCAATGAGCAGTACTTC.